A single sample is the source of the 23 T cell receptor beta chains below, sequenced in a study of metastatic and nonmetastatic thyroid tumors. Thyroid surgery was performed in patients who had received no treatment beforehand. With MiXCR, TCRdb called clones anew from the PCR reads. The sample yields tens of thousands of clones, roughly 16% seen once. The sample consisted of blood. These receptors all stem from a male donor with papillary thyroid cancer or a benign thyroid nodule (not recorded which). Some clones in this sample may be carry-over from other donors' samples.

This clone was detected ten times or more. The same CDR3 can be traced to other DNA sequences in this sample. The chain is built from TRBV18 and TRBJ1-5; 7 positions match TRBD1. J lost 7 bases, V lost 5 bases, and 5 bases had no gene match. The germline V gene has CDR1 KGHSH and CDR2 LQKENI. The CDR3 length is 13 residues. The CDR3 DNA reads as TGTGCCAGCTCAACAGGGGTAAGACAGCCCCAGCATTTT. Translated, it gives CASSTGVRQPQHF.

This clone was seen more than once but under ten times. One junction end does not reproduce the germline sequence, and a read error may be involved. The chain carries TRBV28 and TRBJ1-5, with 7 nucleotides matching TRBD1. Germline V gene data show CDR1 as MDHEN and CDR2 as SYDVKM. This CDR3 has 15 amino acids. CDR3 nucleotides: TGTGCCAGCAGACAGGGGAGTGTTGGCAATCAGTCCCAGCATTTT. This gives the protein CASRQGSVGNQSQHF.

At least ten counts were recorded for this clone. J is TRBJ1-6 and V is TRBV18; 7 positions match TRBD1. Germline-derived CDR1 and CDR2 are KGHSH and LQKENI. Trimming at V came to 5 bases and at J to 4 bases, leaving 8 bases not matched to a gene. The CDR3 covers 16 residues. The CDR3 loop is CASSDRDSDYNSPLHF. CDR3 sequence (DNA): TGTGCCAGCTCAGACCGGGACAGCGATTATAATTCACCCCTCCACTTT.

A remark on this clone: This may arise from a read error, as a much more abundant clone is one base away. V and J are TRBV3-1 and TRBJ2-5; TRBD2 agrees at 12 bases. The germline V gene encodes CDR1 LGHDT and CDR2 YNNKEL (reference sequence). V dropped 4 bases and J dropped 5; count of bases not matched to a gene: 5. The CDR3 length is 15 residues. The CDR3 spells CASSLETSGSETQYF. The CDR3 region has the DNA TGTGCCAGCAGCCTTGAGACTAGCGGGAGCGAGACCCAGTACTTC.

Ten or more counts support this clone. DNA of the CDR3: TGTGCCAGCACCTCATCCCGACAGATGAACACTGAAGCTTTCTTT. Its protein is CASTSSRQMNTEAFF. The chain carries TRBV13 and TRBJ1-1, with D possibly TRBD1 on 5 matching bases. Germline V gene lookup returns CDR1 PRHDT and CDR2 FYEKMQ (reference sequence). Trimming stripped 7 bases from V and 0 bases from J, with 15 bases between. The CDR3 spans 15 residues.

This clone was detected many times. The chain combines TRBV5-1 with TRBJ2-1, with 7 bases aligning to TRBD1. Germline-derived CDR1 and CDR2 are SGHRS and YFSETQ. The CDR3 has 17 amino acids. The V and J ends lost 0 bases and 4 bases, in that order; junction bases with no gene match: 10. The CDR3 bases are TGCGCCAGCAGCTTGGGACGGCGGCAGGGGGAATACAATGAGCAGTTCTTC. Translation: CASSLGRRQGEYNEQFF.

This clone was counted at least ten times. The chain employs TRBV27 and TRBJ2-1; D might be TRBD2 (6 bases). The CDR3 has 13 residues. Germline CDR1 MNHEY, CDR2 SMNVEV (reference sequence). The germline V and J ends were trimmed by 4 bases and 10 bases, with 14 bases remaining between them. The CDR3 nucleotides read TGTGCCAGCAGTTCGCCCCCCCGGGGGGAGCAGTTCTTC. This translates into CASSSPPRGEQFF.

This clone was picked up many times. This chain links TRBV7-2 with TRBJ2-5; maybe TRBD1 (6 bases). Trimming removed 5 bases from V and 1 base from J, with 14 bases in between. CDR1 and CDR2 (germline): SGHTA, FQGNSA. The CDR3 totals 15 residues. The CDR3 reads CASSRPGHSQETQYF. CDR3 DNA: TGTGCCAGCAGCCGTCCGGGACACTCCCAAGAGACCCAGTACTTC.

In its sample, this clone was seen many times. The chain uses TRBV20-1 and TRBJ2-4; D ambiguous. The V and J ends lost 0 bases and 0 bases respectively, with 12 bases between them. The CDR3 spans 16 residues. Germline V CDR1 and CDR2: DFQATT, SNEGSKA (reference sequence). In DNA, the CDR3 is TGCAGTGCTAGAGAGATGAGAGCGAAAGCCAAAAACATTCAGTACTTC. The encoded protein is CSAREMRAKAKNIQYF.

The rearrangement links TRBV20-1 to TRBJ2-5; D gene unclear. The CDR3 sequence is 16 residues long. The germline CDR1 and CDR2 sequences are DFQATT and SNEGSKA (reference sequence). The chain's CDR3 is CIARDQGDWVGQTQYF. CDR3 nucleotide sequence: TGCATTGCCCGAGATCAAGGAGACTGGGTTGGTCAGACCCAGTACTTC.

This clone has just a few counts. A read error may be the cause here, since a much bigger clone is one base away. Additional DNA sequences in this sample encode the identical CDR3. V is TRBV18 and J is TRBJ1-5, with D unresolved. The CDR3 runs to 15 residues. Germline V gives CDR1 KGHSH, CDR2 LQKENI. V was shortened by 3 bases and J by 9 bases, with 18 bases between the two germline ends. The CDR3 loop is CASSPQNEEKGPQHF. As DNA, the CDR3 is TGTGCCAGCTCACCTCAGAATGAGGAAAAGGGGCCCCAGCATTTT.

The rearrangement links TRBV24-1 to TRBJ1-4; 10 bases align to TRBD1. V trimming: 3 bases; J trimming: 10 bases; junction bases outside the gene matches: 7. The CDR3 contains 15 residues. Germline-derived CDR1 and CDR2 are KGHDR and SFDVKD. CDR3 sequence: CATSDPGTGDRKLFF. The CDR3 DNA follows: TGTGCCACCAGTGATCCCGGGACAGGGGATCGAAAACTGTTTTTT.

The rearrangement joins TRBV9 to TRBJ2-7; D is unresolved. CDR1 and CDR2 from the germline V gene are SGDLS and YYNGEE. V was trimmed by 0 bases and J by 2 bases, leaving 9 bases between them. CDR3 length: 14 residues. CDR3 DNA: TGTGCCAGCAGCGTAGACCCCGAGACCTACGAGCAGTACTTC. Its protein product is CASSVDPETYEQYF.

This clone was counted many times. The J gene is TRBJ2-5, the V gene TRBV5-1, with 8 bases identical to TRBD1. The germline V gene encodes CDR1 SGHRS and CDR2 YFSETQ. The V segment lost 7 bases and the J segment 4 bases; nucleotides outside the gene matches: 15. CDR3 size: 16 residues. The CDR3 DNA reads TGCGCCAGCTCCTCCCGGCGACAGGGGAGTTTAGAGACCCAGTACTTC. This sequence encodes CASSSRRQGSLETQYF. Supplemented by reference TRBV5-1 and TRBJ2-5, the full variable domain reads KAGVTQTPRYLIKTRGQQVTLSCSPISGHRSVSWYQQTPGQGLQFLFEYFSETQRNKGNFPGRFSGRQFSNSRSEMNVSTLELGDSALYLCASSSRRQGSLETQYFGPGTRLLVL.

This clone was observed many times. The chain uses TRBV6-1 and TRBJ1-4, with TRBD1 as a possible D gene (5 bases). Germline-derived CDR1 and CDR2 are MNHNS and SASEGT. The germline V and J ends were trimmed by 6 bases and 7 bases, with 15 bases remaining between them. The CDR3 totals 14 residues. For the CDR3, the DNA is TGTGCCAGCAGAGCAGGGAGGGAACTTGAAAAACTGTTTTTT. Translation gives CASRAGRELEKLFF.

The sample holds a few counts of this clone. A much larger clone differs by one base, so this may be a read error. The J gene is TRBJ2-3, the V gene TRBV4-3; 7 positions match TRBD1. Germline V gives CDR1 LGHNA, CDR2 YSLEER. Trimming cost V 1 base and J 4 bases; bases outside gene matches: 8. CDR3 size: 16 residues. CDR3 DNA sequence: TGCGCCAGCAGCCAAGGGGTAGGGACAGTATCAGATACGCAGTATTTT. It encodes CASSQGVGTVSDTQYF.

This clone was observed many times. The chain carries TRBV27 and TRBJ2-3; 9 positions agree with TRBD2. V lost 3 bases and J lost 0; bases outside the gene matches: 4. The germline V gene has CDR1 MNHEY and CDR2 SMNVEV (reference sequence). The CDR3 totals 16 residues. The CDR3 is CASSLGLAGSTDTQYF. The CDR3 nucleotides read TGTGCCAGCAGTTTGGGGCTAGCGGGGAGCACAGATACGCAGTATTTT.

This clone was seen at least ten times. Other DNA sequences of this sample code for an identical CDR3. This rearrangement joins TRBV29-1 to TRBJ1-1; D unresolved. Germline V CDR1 and CDR2: SQVTM, ANQGSEA. V was cut by 6 bases and J by 4 bases, with 12 bases left in between. The CDR3 consists of 12 residues. This CDR3 is CSVRDVGTEAFF. The CDR3 nucleotides are TGCAGCGTGCGGGATGTGGGCACTGAAGCTTTCTTT.

This clone was observed a handful of times. The chain has TRBV6-1 and TRBJ1-6, with D possibly being TRBD1 (5 bases). The CDR3 length is 15 residues. Trimming took 7 bases from V and 9 from J, leaving 19 bases between them. The V gene's germline CDR1 is MNHNS and CDR2 SASEGT. CDR3 sequence reads: CASTQIDDGGSPLHF. CDR3 DNA: TGTGCCAGCACACAAATTGACGATGGGGGTTCACCCCTCCACTTT.

This clone was observed at least ten times. The V call is TRBV2, the J call TRBJ2-5; 9 bases map to TRBD1. This CDR3 comprises 13 residues. After removal of 6 bases from V and 6 bases from J, the junction contained 5 bases not matched to a gene. Per the germline V gene, CDR1 is SNHLY and CDR2 is FYNNEI. In DNA, the CDR3 is TGTGCCAGCAGCCGGGACAGGGAAAAGACCCAGTACTTC. This encodes CASSRDREKTQYF.

This clone was observed a few times. Lacking the conserved final phenylalanine or tryptophan, this CDR3 likely reflects a read error. The chain has TRBV12-3 or TRBV12-4 and TRBJ2-5, with TRBD1 as a possible D gene (7 bases). This CDR3 region has 15 residues. V was clipped by 6 bases and J by 5 bases, with 19 bases between them. The CDR3 sequence: CASSLAQGGGETQYL. The CDR3 DNA reads as TGTGCCAGCAGCTTGGCGCAGGGGGGCGGTGAGACCCAGTACCTC.

This clone was observed many times. The V gene is TRBV4-1, the J gene TRBJ1-3; no clear D gene. The V and J ends lost 1 base and 0 bases respectively, with 4 bases between them. CDR1 MGHRA and CDR2 YSYEKL come from the germline V gene. CDR3 size: 14 residues. The CDR3 nucleotides read TGCGCCAGCAGCCAAGTCCTCTCTGGAAACACCATATATTTT. Protein sequence: CASSQVLSGNTIYF.

The J gene is TRBJ1-2, the V gene TRBV19; D is perhaps TRBD1 (5 bases). V gave up 9 bases and J gave up 4 bases, with 21 bases separating them. CDR1 LNHDA and CDR2 SQIVND come from the germline V gene (reference sequence). The CDR3 runs 15 residues. CDR3 residues: CASRSRAPGVYGYTF. CDR3 in DNA: TGTGCCAGCCGCTCCAGGGCTCCTGGGGTCTATGGCTACACCTTC.